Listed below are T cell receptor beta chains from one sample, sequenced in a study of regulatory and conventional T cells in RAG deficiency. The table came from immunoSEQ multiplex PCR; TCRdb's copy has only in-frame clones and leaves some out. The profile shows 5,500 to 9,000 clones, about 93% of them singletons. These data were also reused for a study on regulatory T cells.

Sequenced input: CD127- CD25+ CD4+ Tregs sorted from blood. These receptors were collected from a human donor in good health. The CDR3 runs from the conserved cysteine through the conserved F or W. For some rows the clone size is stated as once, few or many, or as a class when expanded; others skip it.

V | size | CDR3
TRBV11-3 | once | CASSRGQGTTGELFF
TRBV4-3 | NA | CASSPTVGGRGYTF
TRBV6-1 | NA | CASSEALSDSPLHF
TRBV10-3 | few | CAISTGFSTEAFF
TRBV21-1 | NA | CANSISYGYTF
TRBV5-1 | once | CASSQPLSGGGAYNEQFF
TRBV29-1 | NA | CSVSREGGEQYF
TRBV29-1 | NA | CSVSSRANYGYTF
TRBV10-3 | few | CAITAGVGEKLFF
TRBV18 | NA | CASSLTGGDSPLHF
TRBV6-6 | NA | CASSQLINTEAFF
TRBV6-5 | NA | CASRTGTVSGELFF
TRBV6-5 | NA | CASSRGQVYNSPLHF
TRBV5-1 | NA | CASRLSMNTEAFF
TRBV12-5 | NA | CASGLSSGVSYNEQFF
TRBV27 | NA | CASSEGPGTGNYGYTF
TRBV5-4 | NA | CASSFPDRGVTGELFF
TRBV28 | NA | CASIRGSARETQYF
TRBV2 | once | CASRRTGVAETQYF
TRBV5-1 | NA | CASSLDGGGAVNLETQYF
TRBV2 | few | CASTAGRRNTEAFF
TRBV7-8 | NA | CASSTRGGSSGDTQYF
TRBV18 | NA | CASSLSTRTLVRAPQETQYF